A single TCR beta chain is shown here with its context. Its antigen is currently unknown. This record belongs to a study of T-cell memory formation after mild COVID-19. This CDR3 contains 12 residues. V lost 3 bases and J 5 bases, leaving 7 bases between the germline ends. Looked up from germline, CDR1 is MDHEN and CDR2 is SYDVKM. TCRdb reanalysed the 5' RACE reads using MiXCR and keeps one entry per CDR3 protein. The sample includes around 100,000 distinct CDR3 sequences, about 20% of them seen just once. The study's findings and limits: Within pre-infection memory, some responding clones were found, suggesting cross-reactive memory joined. Still unconfirmed is whether the second-wave clones peaking on day 37 recognized SARS-CoV-2. Clones contracting across day 15 to 85 had a balanced CD4/CD8 profile; later expanding clones leaned CD4+. Clones that contracted clustered mainly in CM and EM if CD4+ and in EMRA if CD8+.

This receptor was identified in a man between 18 and 35 years old who had mild COVID-19 (a few samples of this study predate the infection). Cell type and time point are not known. V is TRBV28 and J is TRBJ2-5; D is ambiguous. The sample comprised PBMCs or a T cell subset sorted from them (not recorded which). CDR3 sequence reads: CASSFLMETQYF. CDR3 nucleotides: TGTGCCAGCAGTTTCTTGATGGAGACCCAGTACTTC.